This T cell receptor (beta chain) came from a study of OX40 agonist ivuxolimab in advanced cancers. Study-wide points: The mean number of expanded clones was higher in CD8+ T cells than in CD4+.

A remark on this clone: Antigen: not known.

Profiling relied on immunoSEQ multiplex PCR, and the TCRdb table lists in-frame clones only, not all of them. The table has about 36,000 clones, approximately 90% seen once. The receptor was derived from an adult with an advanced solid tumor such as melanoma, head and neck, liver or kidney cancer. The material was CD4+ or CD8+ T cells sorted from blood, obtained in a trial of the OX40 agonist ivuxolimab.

The CDR3: CASSSGPGVYGYTF. In DNA form, the CDR3 reads TGTGCCAGCAGCTCCGGACCGGGCGTCTATGGCTACACCTTC. The V call is TRBV7-3, the J call TRBJ1-2, with D unresolved. Deletions cut 4 bases from V and 4 bases from J, with 13 bases between. Germline V lookup: CDR1 SGHTA, CDR2 FQGTGA. The length of the CDR3 is 14 residues.